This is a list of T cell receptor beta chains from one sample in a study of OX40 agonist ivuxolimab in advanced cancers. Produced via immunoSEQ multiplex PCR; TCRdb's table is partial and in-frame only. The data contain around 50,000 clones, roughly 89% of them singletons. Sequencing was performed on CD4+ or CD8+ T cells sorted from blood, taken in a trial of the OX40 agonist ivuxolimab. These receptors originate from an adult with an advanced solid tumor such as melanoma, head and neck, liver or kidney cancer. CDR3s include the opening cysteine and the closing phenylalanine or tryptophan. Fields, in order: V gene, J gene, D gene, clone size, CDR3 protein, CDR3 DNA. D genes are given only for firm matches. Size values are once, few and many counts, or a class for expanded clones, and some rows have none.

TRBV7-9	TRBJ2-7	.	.	CASSYGPGTRAYEQYF	TGTGCCAGCAGCTATGGGCCCGGGACTCGGGCCTACGAGCAGTACTTC
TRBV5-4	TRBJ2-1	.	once	CASSLLQGSLDNEQFF	TGTGCCAGCAGCTTGCTACAGGGTAGTTTGGACAATGAGCAGTTCTTC
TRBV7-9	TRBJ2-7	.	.	CASEGLSYEQYF	TGTGCCAGCGAGGGGCTCTCCTACGAGCAGTACTTC
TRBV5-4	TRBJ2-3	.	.	CASSPRGGIATDTQYF	TGTGCCAGCAGCCCGAGGGGGGGTATAGCCACAGATACGCAGTATTTT
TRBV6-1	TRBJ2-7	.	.	CASSAGGGYEQYF	TGTGCCAGCAGTGCTGGGGGCGGCTACGAGCAGTACTTC
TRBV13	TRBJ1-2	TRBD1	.	CASSLDRAAPVYGYTF	TGTGCCAGCAGCTTGGACAGGGCGGCGCCGGTCTATGGCTACACCTTC
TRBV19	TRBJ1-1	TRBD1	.	CASSALTGGNTEAFF	TGTGCCAGTAGTGCTTTGACAGGGGGAAACACTGAAGCTTTCTTT
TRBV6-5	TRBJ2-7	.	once	CASTLGYEQYF	TGTGCCAGCACCCTCGGGTACGAGCAGTACTTC
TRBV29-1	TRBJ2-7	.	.	CSVEDWAGQAYEQYF	TGCAGCGTTGAAGATTGGGCAGGGCAAGCCTACGAGCAGTACTTC
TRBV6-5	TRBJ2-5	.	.	CASSFGGMGETQYF	TGTGCCAGCAGTTTCGGGGGCATGGGGGAGACCCAGTACTTC
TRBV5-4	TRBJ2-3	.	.	CASSLGGAADTQYF	TGTGCCAGCAGCTTGGGGGGGGCTGCAGATACGCAGTATTTT
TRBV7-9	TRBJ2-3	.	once	CASSLDQGFTQYF	TGTGCCAGCAGCTTAGATCAGGGTTTTACGCAGTATTTT
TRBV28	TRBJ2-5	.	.	CASITPQSGETQYF	TGTGCCAGCATTACCCCCCAGTCGGGGGAGACCCAGTACTTC
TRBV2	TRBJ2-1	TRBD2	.	CASSGTTSGSFF	TGTGCCAGCAGTGGCACGACTAGCGGGAGCTTCTTC